The 6 T cell receptor beta chains presented below share a single source sample, sequenced in a study of T-cell reconstitution after alpha-beta-depleted transplantation in children. Preparation of the TCRbeta library used unique molecular identifiers. MiXCR, applied by TCRdb to the PCR reads, yields one record per CDR3 protein. The top ten clones hold about 4% of a sample with about 610,000 distinct CDR3 sequences, roughly a tenth of them seen once. This sample comprised PBMCs from the stem cell graft donor, obtained from the stem cell graft. The origin of the receptors is a human donor who donated a stem cell graft to a child with acute myeloid leukemia.

This clonotype occurred a few times. The V call is TRBV9, the J call TRBJ2-7; no clear D. CDR3 length: 16 residues. The ends were cut back, 4 bases at V and 2 bases at J, with 19 bases in the middle. CDR1 and CDR2 (germline): SGDLS, YYNGEE. CDR3 nucleotide sequence: TGTGCCAGCAGCCCCGGTTTGGCCTGGGAAGCCTACGAGCAGTACTTC. Translation: CASSPGLAWEAYEQYF.

This clonotype was recorded at least ten times. The chain combines TRBV6-5 with TRBJ2-7; 7 nucleotides line up with TRBD2. The CDR3 sequence is 12 residues long. V lost 2 bases to trimming and J lost 11 bases; unmatched junction nucleotides: 6. Germline CDR1 and CDR2: MNHEY and SVGAGI. The CDR3 DNA follows: TGTGCCAGCAGTTACGGGCGGGAGAGGGAGTACTTC. It is translated as CASSYGREREYF.

The chain joins TRBV7-3 to TRBJ2-2; D remains ambiguous. Trimming removed 8 bases from V and 7 bases from J, with 8 bases in between. Germline loops: CDR1 SGHTA, CDR2 FQGTGA. This CDR3 is built from 11 residues. The CDR3 protein is CASGRGGELFF. The CDR3 region has the DNA TGTGCCAGCGGGCGAGGCGGGGAGCTGTTTTTT.

The V call is TRBV12-3 or TRBV12-4, the J call TRBJ2-4; D may match TRBD1 or TRBD2 (5 bases each). The V end lost 4 bases, the J end lost 0 bases, and 19 bases lay between the germline ends. The CDR3 sequence is 18 residues long. The CDR3 loop is CASSSPRREPLAKNIQYF. CDR3 in DNA: TGTGCCAGCAGTTCCCCACGCAGGGAGCCCCTAGCCAAAAACATTCAGTACTTC.

There are many counts of this clonotype. This chain connects TRBV5-1 to TRBJ2-5; 14 bases fit TRBD2. The CDR3 spans 16 residues. The junction had 6 bases not matched to a gene; V was cut back by 4 bases and J by 4 bases. CDR1 and CDR2 (germline): SGHRS, YFSETQ. This CDR3 reads CASSNRLAGGPETQYF. The CDR3 coding sequence is TGCGCCAGCAGCAATAGACTAGCGGGAGGGCCAGAGACCCAGTACTTC.

V usage is TRBV29-1 and J usage is TRBJ2-7, with a weak D call TRBD1 (6 bases). Trimming removed 7 bases from V and 5 bases from J, with 18 bases in between. Germline lookup yields CDR1 SQVTM and CDR2 ANQGSEA. The CDR3 is made up of 13 amino acids. The CDR3 DNA reads TGCAGCGGTGGGCAGGGGATCTTCCACGAGCAGTACTTC. Translation gives CSGGQGIFHEQYF.